The T cell receptor (beta chain) under discussion was sequenced for a study of T cell repertoires in cytomegalovirus infection. On the study more broadly: Used in the study were CMV epitopes, some recently identified and HLA-C-restricted, others well-studied and HLA-B-restricted. Public TCR beta signatures marked donors with CMV infection and the matching HLA.

From the reads, TCRdb called clonotypes with MiXCR, one entry per CDR3 protein. The repertoire holds 450,000 to 550,000 distinct CDR3 sequences, under 45% seen once, with 43% in the top ten. CDR1 is SGHNT, CDR2 YENEEA, per germline. Deletions cut 0 bases from V and 5 bases from J, with 8 bases between. This CDR3 region has 14 residues. This clonotype has a handful of counts. Its matching antigen is unknown. Broader study findings: HLA-C-restricted CMV clonotypes gave the most frequent clonotype in two of eight donors. Accumulated public TCR beta family frequency recognized individuals carrying CMV together with the relevant HLA.

V usage is TRBV11-3 and J usage is TRBJ2-1; D ambiguous. The input for sequencing was cultured PBMCs, taken from culture after CMV antigen stimulation. The sequence was obtained from a human donor in good health (CMV status not recorded). Some clones in this sample may be carry-over from other donors' samples. The CDR3 DNA is TGTGCCAGCAGCTTAGAGTGGGGTGACAATGAGCAGTTCTTC. Its translation: CASSLEWGDNEQFF. The full variable domain, in which reference TRBV11-3 and TRBJ2-1 provide the parts outside the CDR3, is EAGVVQSPRYKIIEKKQPVAFWCNPISGHNTLYWYLQNLGQGPELLIRYENEEAVDDSQLPKDRFSAERLKGVDSTLKIQPAELGDSAVYLCASSLEWGDNEQFFGPGTRLTVL.